Here is one T cell receptor (beta chain) with its context. Its target is not known. The sample originates from a study of T cell responses to AZD1222 COVID-19 vaccine. Study-wide findings and caveats: Without day 14 samples, only post-peak T cell repertoires were studied. Breadth and depth of Spike-specific TCRs rose after two AZD1222 doses. The span of vaccine-associated CD4 TCRs extended across spike, with dominance at 160-218 and 743-854.

Produced via immunoSEQ multiplex PCR; TCRdb's table is partial and in-frame only. Among 150,000 to 200,000 clones listed, about 92% were seen once. Trimming cost V 0 bases and J 3 bases; bases outside gene matches: 5. The CDR3 extends over 16 amino acids. The germline V gene has CDR1 SGHRS and CDR2 YFSETQ. The chain links TRBV5-1 to TRBJ1-5; 8 bases are a match to TRBD1. Sequences were derived from peripheral blood, sampled 28 days after the second AZD1222 dose. This clonotype originated in an adult who received the AZD1222 COVID-19 vaccine. CDR3 residues: CASSLGTGSLNQPQHF. The CDR3 region has the DNA TGCGCCAGCAGCTTGGGGACAGGGAGCCTCAATCAGCCCCAGCATTTT.